This T cell receptor beta chain is drawn from a study of cytomegalovirus exposure and HLA in healthy donors. The overall study: For the approximately 400 genotyped donors, roughly 81% fell within the Caucasian-associated ancestry cluster.

Amplification used 60 Vbeta primers and 13 Jbeta primers. The protocol was immunoSEQ multiplex PCR, while the TCRdb copy is restricted to in-frame clones and leaves out a portion. This repertoire includes about 160,000 clones. A remark on this clone: Antigen specificity is unknown.

This CDR3 is 13 amino acids long. V gave up 5 bases and J gave up 1 base, with 9 bases separating them. CDR1 is SQVTM, CDR2 ANQGSEA, per germline. Study results and caveats: Later work showed greater clonal expansion in HLA-associated TCR beta chains than in equally common others. Later analysis identified several of the most significant clusters that appeared linked to common viral pathogens. Analyzed later, most CMV-associated TCR beta chains appeared HLA-restricted.

The V gene is TRBV29-1, the J gene TRBJ2-1; no clear D. Sequencing input: PBMCs. The clonotype originates from a woman between 45 and 60 years old in good health and CMV-seronegative. Here the CDR3 reads CSVLAYSYNEQFF. CDR3 bases: TGCAGCGTTTTAGCTTATTCCTACAATGAGCAGTTCTTC.